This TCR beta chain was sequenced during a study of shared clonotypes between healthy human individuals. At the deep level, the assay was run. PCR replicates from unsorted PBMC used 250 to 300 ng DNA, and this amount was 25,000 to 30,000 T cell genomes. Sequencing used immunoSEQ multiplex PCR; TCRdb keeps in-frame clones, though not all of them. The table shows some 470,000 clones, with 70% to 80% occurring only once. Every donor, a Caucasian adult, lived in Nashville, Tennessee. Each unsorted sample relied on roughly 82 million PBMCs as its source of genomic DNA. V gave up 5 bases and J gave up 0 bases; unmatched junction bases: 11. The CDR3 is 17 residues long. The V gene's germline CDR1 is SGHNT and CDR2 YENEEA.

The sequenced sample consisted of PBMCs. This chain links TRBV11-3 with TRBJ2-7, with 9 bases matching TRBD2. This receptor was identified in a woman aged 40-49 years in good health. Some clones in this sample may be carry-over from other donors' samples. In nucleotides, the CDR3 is TGTGCCAGCAGCCTATCCAGACTAGCGGCTACCTCCTACGAGCAGTACTTC. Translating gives CASSLSRLAATSYEQYF. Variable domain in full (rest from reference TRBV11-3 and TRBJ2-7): EAGVVQSPRYKIIEKKQPVAFWCNPISGHNTLYWYLQNLGQGPELLIRYENEEAVDDSQLPKDRFSAERLKGVDSTLKIQPAELGDSAVYLCASSLSRLAATSYEQYFGPGTRLTVT.